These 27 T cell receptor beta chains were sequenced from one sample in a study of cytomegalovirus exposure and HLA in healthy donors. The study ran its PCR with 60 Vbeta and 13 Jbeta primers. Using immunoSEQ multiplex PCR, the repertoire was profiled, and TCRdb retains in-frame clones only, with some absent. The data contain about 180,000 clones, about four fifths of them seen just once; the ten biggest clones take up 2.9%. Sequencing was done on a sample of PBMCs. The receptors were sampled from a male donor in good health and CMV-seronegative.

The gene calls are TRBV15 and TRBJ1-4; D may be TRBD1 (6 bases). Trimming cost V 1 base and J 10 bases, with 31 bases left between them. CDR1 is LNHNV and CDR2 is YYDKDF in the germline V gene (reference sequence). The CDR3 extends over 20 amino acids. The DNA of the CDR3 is TGTGCCACCAGCAGAGCTACCGACCTAAGGCCCGGACAGCTTTTTGGAAAACTGTTTTTT. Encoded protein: CATSRATDLRPGQLFGKLFF.

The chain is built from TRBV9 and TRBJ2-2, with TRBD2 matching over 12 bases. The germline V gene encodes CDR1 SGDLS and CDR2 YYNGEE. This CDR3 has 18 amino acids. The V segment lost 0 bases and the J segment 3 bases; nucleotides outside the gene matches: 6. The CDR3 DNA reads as TGTGCCAGCAGCGTAGGGCTAGCGGGGGGGCTGGACACCGGGGAGCTGTTTTTT. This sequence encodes CASSVGLAGGLDTGELFF.

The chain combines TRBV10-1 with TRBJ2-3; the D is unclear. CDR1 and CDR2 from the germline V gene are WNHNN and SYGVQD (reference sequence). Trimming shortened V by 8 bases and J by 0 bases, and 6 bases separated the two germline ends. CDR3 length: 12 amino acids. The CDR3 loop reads CASGKSTDTQYF. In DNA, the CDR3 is TGCGCCAGCGGCAAGAGCACAGATACGCAGTATTTT.

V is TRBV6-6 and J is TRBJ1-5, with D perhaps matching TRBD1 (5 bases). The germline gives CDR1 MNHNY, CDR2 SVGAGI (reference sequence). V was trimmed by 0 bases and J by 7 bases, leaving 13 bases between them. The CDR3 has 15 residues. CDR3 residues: CASSYSMGRGQPQHF. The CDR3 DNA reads TGTGCCAGCAGTTACTCGATGGGGCGGGGGCAGCCCCAGCATTTT.

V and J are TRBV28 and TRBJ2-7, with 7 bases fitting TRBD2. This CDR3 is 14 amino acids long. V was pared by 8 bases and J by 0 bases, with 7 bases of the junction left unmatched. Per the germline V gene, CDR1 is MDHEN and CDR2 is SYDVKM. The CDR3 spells CASAVVAGSYEQYF. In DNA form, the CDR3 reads TGTGCCAGCGCGGTAGTAGCGGGCTCCTACGAGCAGTACTTC. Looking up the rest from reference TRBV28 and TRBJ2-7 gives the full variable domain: DVKVTQSSRYLVKRTGEKVFLECVQDMDHENMFWYRQDPGLGLRLIYFSYDVKMKEKGDIPEGYSVSREKKERFSLILESASTNQTSMYLCASAVVAGSYEQYFGPGTRLTVT.

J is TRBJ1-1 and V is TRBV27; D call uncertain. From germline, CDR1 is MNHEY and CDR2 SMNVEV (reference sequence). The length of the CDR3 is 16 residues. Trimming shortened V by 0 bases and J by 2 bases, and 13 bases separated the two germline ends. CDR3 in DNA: TGTGCCAGCAGTTTATCGTTCGGACGGACTAACACTGAAGCTTTCTTT. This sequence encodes CASSLSFGRTNTEAFF.

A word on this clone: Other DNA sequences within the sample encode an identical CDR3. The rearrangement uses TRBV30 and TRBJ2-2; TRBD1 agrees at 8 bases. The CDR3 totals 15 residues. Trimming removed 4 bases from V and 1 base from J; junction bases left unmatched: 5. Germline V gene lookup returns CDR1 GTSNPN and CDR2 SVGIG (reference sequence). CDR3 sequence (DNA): TGTGCCTGGAACCGTGGGACAGGGAACACCGGGGAGCTGTTTTTT. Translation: CAWNRGTGNTGELFF.

CDR3 sequence: CASSTTLPYEQYF. The CDR3 coding sequence is TGTGCCAGTAGTACCACCCTACCCTACGAGCAGTACTTC. The chain uses TRBV19 and TRBJ2-7; D unresolved. The CDR3 is 13 amino acids. The germline CDR1 and CDR2 sequences are LNHDA and SQIVND (reference sequence). V gave up 4 bases and J gave up 2 bases, with 9 bases separating them.

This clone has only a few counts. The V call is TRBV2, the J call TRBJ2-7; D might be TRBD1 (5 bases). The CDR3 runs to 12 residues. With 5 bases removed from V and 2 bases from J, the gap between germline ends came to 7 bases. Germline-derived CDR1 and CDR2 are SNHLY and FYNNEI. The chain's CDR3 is CASSWTTYEQYF. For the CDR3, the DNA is TGTGCCAGCAGTTGGACAACCTACGAGCAGTACTTC.

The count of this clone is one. CDR3 in amino acids: CASSLKEYQPQHF. In DNA form, the CDR3 reads TGTGCCAGCAGTTTAAAGGAGTATCAGCCCCAGCATTTT. This rearrangement joins TRBV27 to TRBJ1-5; D is ambiguous. Germline V gene data show CDR1 as MNHEY and CDR2 as SMNVEV (reference sequence). This CDR3 spans 13 amino acids. Deletions cut 2 bases from V and 5 bases from J, with 7 bases between.

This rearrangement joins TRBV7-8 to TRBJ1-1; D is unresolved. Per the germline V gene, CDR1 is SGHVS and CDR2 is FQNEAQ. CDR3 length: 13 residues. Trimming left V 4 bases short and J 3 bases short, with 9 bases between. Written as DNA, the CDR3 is TGTGCCAGCAGCTCCCAACTTCACACTGAAGCTTTCTTT. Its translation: CASSSQLHTEAFF.

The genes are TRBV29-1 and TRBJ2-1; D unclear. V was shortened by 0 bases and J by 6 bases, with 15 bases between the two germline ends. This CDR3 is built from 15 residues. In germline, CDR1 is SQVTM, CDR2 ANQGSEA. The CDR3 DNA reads TGCAGCGTTGAAGATCGTGGAACCCGCGGCAATGAGCAGTTCTTC. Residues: CSVEDRGTRGNEQFF.

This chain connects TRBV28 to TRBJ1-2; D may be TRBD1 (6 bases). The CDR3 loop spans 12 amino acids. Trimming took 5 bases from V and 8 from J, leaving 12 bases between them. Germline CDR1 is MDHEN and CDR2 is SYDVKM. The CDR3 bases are TGTGCCAGCAGTAACAGGGTTGGGGGCTACACCTTC. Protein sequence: CASSNRVGGYTF.

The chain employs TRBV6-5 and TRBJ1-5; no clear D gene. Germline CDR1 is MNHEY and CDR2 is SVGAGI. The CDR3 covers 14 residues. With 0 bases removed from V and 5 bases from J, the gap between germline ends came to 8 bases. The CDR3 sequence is CASSYSEEDQPQHF. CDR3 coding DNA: TGTGCCAGCAGTTACTCCGAGGAAGATCAGCCCCAGCATTTT.

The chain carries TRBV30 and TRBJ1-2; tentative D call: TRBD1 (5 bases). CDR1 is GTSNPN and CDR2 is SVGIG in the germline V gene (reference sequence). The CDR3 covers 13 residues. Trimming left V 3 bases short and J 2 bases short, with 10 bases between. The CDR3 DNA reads TGTGCCTGGAGCGGTACAGGAAACTATGGCTACACCTTC. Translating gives CAWSGTGNYGYTF.

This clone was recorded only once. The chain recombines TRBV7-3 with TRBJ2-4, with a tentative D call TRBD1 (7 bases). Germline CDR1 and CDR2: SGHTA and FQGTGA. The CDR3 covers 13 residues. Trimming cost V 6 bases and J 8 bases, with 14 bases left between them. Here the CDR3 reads CASSRTGGDIQYF. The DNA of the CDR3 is TGTGCCAGCAGTCGGACAGGAGGGGACATTCAGTACTTC.

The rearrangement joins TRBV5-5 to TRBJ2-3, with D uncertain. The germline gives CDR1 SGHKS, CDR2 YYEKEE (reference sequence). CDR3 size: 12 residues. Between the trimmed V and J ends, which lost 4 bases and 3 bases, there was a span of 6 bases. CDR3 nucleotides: TGTGCCAGCAGCCCGGGTACAGATACGCAGTATTTT. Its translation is CASSPGTDTQYF.

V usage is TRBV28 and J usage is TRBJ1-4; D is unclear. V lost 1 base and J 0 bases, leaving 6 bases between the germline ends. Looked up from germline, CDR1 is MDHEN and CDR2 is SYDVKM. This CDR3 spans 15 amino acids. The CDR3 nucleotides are TGTGCCAGCAGTTTATCGGGAACAACTAATGAAAAACTGTTTTTT. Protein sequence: CASSLSGTTNEKLFF. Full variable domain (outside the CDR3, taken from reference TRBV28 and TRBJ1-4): DVKVTQSSRYLVKRTGEKVFLECVQDMDHENMFWYRQDPGLGLRLIYFSYDVKMKEKGDIPEGYSVSREKKERFSLILESASTNQTSMYLCASSLSGTTNEKLFFGSGTQLSVL.

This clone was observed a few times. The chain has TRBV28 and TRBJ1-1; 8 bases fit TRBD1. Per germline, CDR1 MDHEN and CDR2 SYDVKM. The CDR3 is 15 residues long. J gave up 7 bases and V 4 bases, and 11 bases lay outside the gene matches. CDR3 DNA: TGTGCCAGCAGTTCGGCCAGCCAGGGGGCCATTGAAGCTTTCTTT. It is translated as CASSSASQGAIEAFF.

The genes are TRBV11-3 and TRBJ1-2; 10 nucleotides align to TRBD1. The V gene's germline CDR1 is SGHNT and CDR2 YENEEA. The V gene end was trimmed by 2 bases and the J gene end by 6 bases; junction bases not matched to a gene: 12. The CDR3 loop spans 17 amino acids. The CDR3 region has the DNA TGTGCCAGCAGCTTACTCACCGAGGGACAGGGGAAAAATGGCTACACCTTC. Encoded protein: CASSLLTEGQGKNGYTF.

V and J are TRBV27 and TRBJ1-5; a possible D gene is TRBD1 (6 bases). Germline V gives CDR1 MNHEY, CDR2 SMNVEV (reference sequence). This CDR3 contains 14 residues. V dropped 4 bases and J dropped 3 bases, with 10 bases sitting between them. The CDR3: CASSYRANNQPQHF. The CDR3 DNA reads TGTGCCAGCAGTTACAGGGCTAACAATCAGCCCCAGCATTTT.

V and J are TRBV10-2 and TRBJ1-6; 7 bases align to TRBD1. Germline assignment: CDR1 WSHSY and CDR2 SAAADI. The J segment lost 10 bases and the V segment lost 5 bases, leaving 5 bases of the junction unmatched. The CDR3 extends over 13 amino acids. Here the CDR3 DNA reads TGCGCCAGCAGTACAGGGGTACGGTCACCCCTCCACTTT. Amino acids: CASSTGVRSPLHF.

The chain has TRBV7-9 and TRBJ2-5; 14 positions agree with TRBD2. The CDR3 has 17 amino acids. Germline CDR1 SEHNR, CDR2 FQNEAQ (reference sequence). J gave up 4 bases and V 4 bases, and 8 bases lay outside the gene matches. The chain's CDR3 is CASSSTLGLAGGETQYF. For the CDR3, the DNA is TGTGCCAGCAGCTCGACCCTCGGACTAGCGGGGGGAGAGACCCAGTACTTC. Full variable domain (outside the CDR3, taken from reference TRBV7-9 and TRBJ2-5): DTGVSQNPRHKITKRGQNVTFRCDPISEHNRLYWYRQTLGQGPEFLTYFQNEAQLEKSRLLSDRFSAERPKGSFSTLEIQRTEQGDSAMYLCASSSTLGLAGGETQYFGPGTRLLVL.

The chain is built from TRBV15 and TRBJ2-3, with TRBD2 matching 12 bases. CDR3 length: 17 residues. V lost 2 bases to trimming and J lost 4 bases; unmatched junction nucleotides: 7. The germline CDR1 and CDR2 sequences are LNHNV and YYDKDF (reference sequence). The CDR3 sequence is CATSRHLTSGSADTQYF. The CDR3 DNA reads TGTGCCACCAGCAGACATTTGACTAGCGGGAGTGCAGATACGCAGTATTTT. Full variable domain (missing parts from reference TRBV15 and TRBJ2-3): DAMVIQNPRYQVTQFGKPVTLSCSQTLNHNVMYWYQQKSSQAPKLLFHYYDKDFNNEADTPDNFQSRRPNTSFCFLDIRSPGLGDTAMYLCATSRHLTSGSADTQYFGPGTRLTVL.

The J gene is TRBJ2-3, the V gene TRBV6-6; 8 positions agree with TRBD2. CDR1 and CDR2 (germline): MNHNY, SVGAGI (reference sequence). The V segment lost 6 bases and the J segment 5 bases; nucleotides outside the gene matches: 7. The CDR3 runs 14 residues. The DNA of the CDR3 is TGTGCCAGCAGCCAGCGGGAGATGGGAGATACGCAGTATTTT. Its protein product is CASSQREMGDTQYF.

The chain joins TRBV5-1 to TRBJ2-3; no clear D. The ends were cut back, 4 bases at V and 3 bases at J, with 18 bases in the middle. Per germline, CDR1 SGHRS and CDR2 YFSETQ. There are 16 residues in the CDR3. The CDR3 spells CASSLDALKPTDTQYF. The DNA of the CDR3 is TGCGCCAGCAGCCTGGACGCTCTCAAGCCAACAGATACGCAGTATTTT.

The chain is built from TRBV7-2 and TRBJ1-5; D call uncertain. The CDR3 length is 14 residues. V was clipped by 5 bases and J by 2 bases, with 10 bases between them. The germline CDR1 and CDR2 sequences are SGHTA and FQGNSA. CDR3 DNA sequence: TGTGCCAGCAGCCCAACTAGGGGCAATCAGCCCCAGCATTTT. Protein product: CASSPTRGNQPQHF.